These T cell receptor beta chains were read from a single sample in a study of identical twins. TCRdb re-called the 5' RACE reads with MiXCR, one entry per CDR3 protein. Of 1.5 million to 2 million distinct CDR3 sequences listed, under 35% are singletons. Sequenced: cord blood. The receptor set was obtained from a newborn girl in good health. Both conserved end residues are part of each CDR3. Each record gives: D gene, J gene, clone size, V gene, CDR3 protein, CDR3 DNA. A D gene is named only where the DNA matches it firmly. Rows may omit the clone size; those that give it use once, few, many or a size class.

D gene: .; J gene: TRBJ1-6; clone size: few; V gene: TRBV20-1; CDR3 protein: CSARRAAFNSPLHF; CDR3 DNA: TGCAGTGCTAGGAGGGCAGCCTTCAATTCACCCCTCCACTTT
D gene: TRBD2; J gene: TRBJ2-3; clone size: .; V gene: TRBV4-1; CDR3 protein: CASSQDLLAGGRTDTQYF; CDR3 DNA: TGCGCCAGCAGCCAAGATCTACTAGCGGGGGGGCGCACAGATACGCAGTATTTT
D gene: TRBD2; J gene: TRBJ2-1; clone size: .; V gene: TRBV5-1; CDR3 protein: CASSPRAGNARSYNEQFF; CDR3 DNA: TGCGCCAGCAGTCCCCGAGCGGGGAATGCCCGATCCTACAATGAGCAGTTCTTC
D gene: .; J gene: TRBJ1-2; clone size: few; V gene: TRBV25-1; CDR3 protein: CASSHSGRNYGYTF; CDR3 DNA: TGTGCCAGCAGTCATTCGGGAAGGAACTATGGCTACACCTTC
D gene: TRBD2; J gene: TRBJ2-5; clone size: .; V gene: TRBV3-1; CDR3 protein: CASSQAGGDNEQYF; CDR3 DNA: TGTGCCAGCAGCCAAGCGGGGGGAGACAATGAGCAGTACTTC
D gene: TRBD2; J gene: TRBJ2-3; clone size: .; V gene: TRBV9; CDR3 protein: CASSVVSGGVADTQYF; CDR3 DNA: TGTGCCAGCAGCGTAGTGTCGGGGGGGGTCGCAGATACGCAGTATTTT
D gene: .; J gene: TRBJ2-5; clone size: few; V gene: TRBV12-3/TRBV12-4; CDR3 protein: CASRRGPIETQYF; CDR3 DNA: TGTGCCAGCAGAAGGGGACCCATAGAGACCCAGTACTTC
D gene: .; J gene: TRBJ2-1; clone size: .; V gene: TRBV3-1; CDR3 protein: CASSQVTGTFYNEQFF; CDR3 DNA: TGTGCCAGCAGCCAAGTAACCGGGACTTTTTACAATGAGCAGTTCTTC
D gene: .; J gene: TRBJ2-7; clone size: many; V gene: TRBV20-1; CDR3 protein: CSARVVGATYEQYF; CDR3 DNA: TGCAGTGCTAGAGTTGTGGGGGCTACCTACGAGCAGTACTTC
D gene: TRBD2; J gene: TRBJ2-3; clone size: .; V gene: TRBV20-1; CDR3 protein: CSARSGTSADTQYF; CDR3 DNA: TGCAGTGCTAGATCCGGGACTAGCGCAGATACGCAGTATTTT
D gene: TRBD2; J gene: TRBJ2-1; clone size: few; V gene: TRBV15; CDR3 protein: CATSREGTSIYEQFF; CDR3 DNA: TGTGCCACCAGCAGAGAGGGGACTAGTATCTATGAGCAGTTCTTC
D gene: .; J gene: TRBJ1-5; clone size: .; V gene: TRBV20-1; CDR3 protein: CSASRGANGQPQHF; CDR3 DNA: TGCAGTGCTAGTAGAGGGGCGAATGGTCAGCCCCAGCATTTT
D gene: .; J gene: TRBJ2-2; clone size: .; V gene: TRBV20-1; CDR3 protein: CSASQQKNTGELFF; CDR3 DNA: TGCAGTGCTAGCCAACAGAAGAACACCGGGGAGCTGTTTTTT
D gene: .; J gene: TRBJ2-5; clone size: few; V gene: TRBV20-1; CDR3 protein: CSARFGQETQYF; CDR3 DNA: TGCAGTGCTAGATTCGGACAAGAGACCCAGTACTTC
D gene: .; J gene: TRBJ2-1; clone size: .; V gene: TRBV6-2/TRBV6-3; CDR3 protein: CASSYPRLQGPYNEQFF; CDR3 DNA: TGTGCCAGCAGTTACCCTAGACTACAGGGACCTTACAATGAGCAGTTCTTC
D gene: .; J gene: TRBJ2-7; clone size: few; V gene: TRBV3-1; CDR3 protein: CASSQGAGPYNEQYF; CDR3 DNA: TGTGCCAGCAGCCAGGGTGCAGGGCCTTACAATGAGCAGTACTTC
D gene: .; J gene: TRBJ1-5; clone size: .; V gene: TRBV7-2; CDR3 protein: CASSLVPTSNQPQHF; CDR3 DNA: TGTGCCAGCAGCTTAGTCCCGACTAGCAATCAGCCCCAGCATTTT
D gene: .; J gene: TRBJ2-7; clone size: few; V gene: TRBV24-1; CDR3 protein: CATSGSSVSSYEQYF; CDR3 DNA: TGTGCCACCAGTGGGTCCAGCGTGAGCTCCTACGAGCAGTACTTC
D gene: .; J gene: TRBJ2-5; clone size: .; V gene: TRBV25-1; CDR3 protein: CASSLKAGHNEQYF; CDR3 DNA: TGTGCCAGCAGCCTCAAAGCGGGACACAATGAGCAGTACTTC
D gene: TRBD2; J gene: TRBJ2-3; clone size: few; V gene: TRBV20-1; CDR3 protein: CSATTWTSGGTDTQYF; CDR3 DNA: TGCAGTGCTACCACCTGGACTAGCGGGGGAACAGATACGCAGTATTTT
D gene: .; J gene: TRBJ2-5; clone size: .; V gene: TRBV3-1; CDR3 protein: CASSQFSGLYNEQYF; CDR3 DNA: TGTGCCAGCAGCCAATTTAGCGGTCTATACAATGAGCAGTACTTC
D gene: .; J gene: TRBJ2-3; clone size: .; V gene: TRBV4-2; CDR3 protein: CASSQALRDTQYF; CDR3 DNA: TGTGCCAGCAGCCAAGCACTACGGGATACGCAGTATTTT
D gene: TRBD1; J gene: TRBJ2-7; clone size: few; V gene: TRBV27; CDR3 protein: CASSLSVGQGAYEQYF; CDR3 DNA: TGTGCCAGCAGCCTAAGTGTCGGACAGGGGGCCTACGAGCAGTACTTC
D gene: .; J gene: TRBJ2-7; clone size: .; V gene: TRBV6-5; CDR3 protein: CASAFRRGLSYNEQYF; CDR3 DNA: TGTGCCAGCGCATTCCGGCGGGGACTTTCCTACAATGAGCAGTACTTC
D gene: .; J gene: TRBJ2-3; clone size: .; V gene: TRBV5-1; CDR3 protein: CASSPPLVLGDTQYF; CDR3 DNA: TGCGCCAGCAGCCCCCCCCTAGTTTTGGGAGATACGCAGTATTTT
D gene: .; J gene: TRBJ2-7; clone size: many; V gene: TRBV6-1; CDR3 protein: CASSEHNYEQYF; CDR3 DNA: TGTGCCAGCAGTGAACACAACTACGAGCAGTACTTC
D gene: .; J gene: TRBJ1-2; clone size: .; V gene: TRBV19; CDR3 protein: CASMSGNYGYTF; CDR3 DNA: TGTGCCAGTATGTCGGGTAACTATGGCTACACCTTC
D gene: TRBD2; J gene: TRBJ2-1; clone size: few; V gene: TRBV20-1; CDR3 protein: CSARDPASGLNEQFF; CDR3 DNA: TGCAGTGCTAGAGATCCGGCTAGCGGTCTCAATGAGCAGTTCTTC
D gene: .; J gene: TRBJ2-6; clone size: many; V gene: TRBV29-1; CDR3 protein: CSVGYSSGANVLTF; CDR3 DNA: TGCAGCGTGGGTTACAGCTCTGGGGCCAACGTCCTGACTTTC
D gene: TRBD1; J gene: TRBJ2-3; clone size: .; V gene: TRBV18; CDR3 protein: CASSPGQGATTGTQYF; CDR3 DNA: TGTGCCAGCTCACCGGGACAGGGGGCCACAACGGGTACGCAGTATTTT
D gene: TRBD2; J gene: TRBJ2-3; clone size: few; V gene: TRBV5-1; CDR3 protein: CASTGAGDTDTQYF; CDR3 DNA: TGCGCCAGCACCGGAGCGGGAGATACAGATACGCAGTATTTT
D gene: .; J gene: TRBJ2-1; clone size: .; V gene: TRBV25-1; CDR3 protein: CASNPGRPEYGQFF; CDR3 DNA: TGTGCCAGCAATCCGGGTAGGCCGGAGTATGGGCAGTTCTTC
D gene: .; J gene: TRBJ2-7; clone size: few; V gene: TRBV20-1; CDR3 protein: CSAFPGHYEQYF; CDR3 DNA: TGCAGTGCTTTTCCGGGACACTACGAGCAGTACTTC
D gene: TRBD1; J gene: TRBJ2-3; clone size: few; V gene: TRBV28; CDR3 protein: CASTETGVGDTQYF; CDR3 DNA: TGTGCCAGCACTGAGACAGGGGTGGGAGATACGCAGTATTTT
D gene: TRBD2; J gene: TRBJ2-3; clone size: .; V gene: TRBV5-1; CDR3 protein: CASSGGLAGSWADTQYF; CDR3 DNA: TGCGCCAGCAGCGGGGGACTAGCGGGTTCTTGGGCAGATACGCAGTATTTT
D gene: .; J gene: TRBJ2-1; clone size: .; V gene: TRBV5-6; CDR3 protein: CASSLARGIKNEQFF; CDR3 DNA: TGTGCCAGCAGCCTAGCAAGGGGGATCAAAAATGAGCAGTTCTTC
D gene: .; J gene: TRBJ1-2; clone size: .; V gene: TRBV14; CDR3 protein: CASSGMGIHGYTF; CDR3 DNA: TGTGCCAGCAGCGGGATGGGAATCCATGGCTACACCTTC
D gene: TRBD2; J gene: TRBJ2-3; clone size: few; V gene: TRBV9; CDR3 protein: CASSVYEGGPRWSTDTQYF; CDR3 DNA: TGTGCCAGCAGCGTATATGAGGGAGGGCCAAGATGGAGCACAGATACGCAGTATTTT
D gene: .; J gene: TRBJ2-3; clone size: .; V gene: TRBV5-8; CDR3 protein: CASSRGRDIRTDTQYF; CDR3 DNA: TGTGCCAGCAGCCGGGGTAGGGACATACGCACAGATACGCAGTATTTT
D gene: TRBD2; J gene: TRBJ2-2; clone size: .; V gene: TRBV20-1; CDR3 protein: CSVRSSGGATGELFF; CDR3 DNA: TGCAGCGTCCGGTCTAGCGGGGGAGCCACCGGGGAGCTGTTTTTT
D gene: .; J gene: TRBJ1-2; clone size: .; V gene: TRBV28; CDR3 protein: CASSLSGGGQGKRGYGYTF; CDR3 DNA: TGTGCCAGCAGTTTAAGTGGGGGGGGACAAGGCAAAAGGGGCTATGGCTACACCTTC
D gene: TRBD2; J gene: TRBJ2-3; clone size: .; V gene: TRBV15; CDR3 protein: CATSRPGTSGMSTDTQYF; CDR3 DNA: TGTGCCACCAGCAGGCCTGGGACTAGCGGGATGAGCACAGATACGCAGTATTTT
D gene: .; J gene: TRBJ2-3; clone size: many; V gene: TRBV29-1; CDR3 protein: CSVVIGQSSTDTQYF; CDR3 DNA: TGCAGCGTTGTAATCGGGCAGTCCAGCACAGATACGCAGTATTTT
D gene: TRBD2; J gene: TRBJ2-1; clone size: few; V gene: TRBV27; CDR3 protein: CASSFEAGGPHEQFF; CDR3 DNA: TGTGCCAGCAGTTTTGAGGCGGGGGGGCCGCATGAGCAGTTCTTC
D gene: TRBD1; J gene: TRBJ1-5; clone size: .; V gene: TRBV6-1; CDR3 protein: CASSGPGQLNQPQHF; CDR3 DNA: TGTGCCAGCAGTGGACCGGGACAGCTAAATCAGCCCCAGCATTTT
D gene: .; J gene: TRBJ2-3; clone size: .; V gene: TRBV29-1; CDR3 protein: CSVSNSEGPTDTQYF; CDR3 DNA: TGCAGCGTTTCCAACAGTGAGGGTCCCACAGATACGCAGTATTTT